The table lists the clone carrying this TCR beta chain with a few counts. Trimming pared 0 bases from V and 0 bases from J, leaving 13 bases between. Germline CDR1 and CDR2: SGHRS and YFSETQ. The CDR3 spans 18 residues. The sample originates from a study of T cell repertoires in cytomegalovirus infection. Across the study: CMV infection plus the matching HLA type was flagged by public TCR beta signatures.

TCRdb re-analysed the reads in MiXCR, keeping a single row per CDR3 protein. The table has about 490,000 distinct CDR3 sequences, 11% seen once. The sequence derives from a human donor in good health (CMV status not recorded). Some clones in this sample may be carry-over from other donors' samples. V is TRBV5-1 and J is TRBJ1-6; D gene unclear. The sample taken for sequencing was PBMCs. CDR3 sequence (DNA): TGCGCCAGCAGCTTGGCGGGTCAGAAAAGCTCCTATAATTCACCCCTCCACTTT. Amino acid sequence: CASSLAGQKSSYNSPLHF. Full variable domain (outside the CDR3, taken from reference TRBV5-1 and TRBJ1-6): KAGVTQTPRYLIKTRGQQVTLSCSPISGHRSVSWYQQTPGQGLQFLFEYFSETQRNKGNFPGRFSGRQFSNSRSEMNVSTLELGDSALYLCASSLAGQKSSYNSPLHFGNGTRLTVT.